These T cell receptor beta chains were read from a single sample in a study of shared clonotypes between healthy human individuals. Libraries were prepared by immunoSEQ multiplex PCR; TCRdb keeps only in-frame clonotypes and omits some of them. The repertoire has approximately 1.5 million clones, 95% to 99% of them found once; the top ten carry about 0.42%. The sequenced sample was naive CD4+ T cells sorted from blood. The receptors come from a man aged 25 to 40 in good health. CDR3s leave out the opening cysteine and the closing phenylalanine or tryptophan. A clone size is listed for some rows: how often the clone was seen (once, few, many), or a class if it is expanded.

CDR3 protein: ASSNGRTGTYNEQF
J gene: TRBJ2-1
V gene: TRBV28
clone size: -

CDR3 protein: ASLKRGDSGNTIY
J gene: TRBJ1-3
V gene: TRBV12-2
clone size: -

CDR3 protein: ASRMTSGIAQETQY
J gene: TRBJ2-5
V gene: TRBV7-8
clone size: -

CDR3 protein: ASSIAGTSVAQRTDTQY
J gene: TRBJ2-3
V gene: TRBV19
clone size: -

CDR3 protein: ASSVGGGQVIDTQY
J gene: TRBJ2-3
V gene: TRBV9
clone size: -

CDR3 protein: ASNRAERDTQY
J gene: TRBJ2-3
V gene: TRBV2
clone size: -

CDR3 protein: ASSEVGSLKQF
J gene: TRBJ2-1
V gene: TRBV9
clone size: -

CDR3 protein: ASGPPQKAQETQY
J gene: TRBJ2-5
V gene: TRBV12-5
clone size: -

CDR3 protein: SARDYPEAF
J gene: TRBJ1-1
V gene: TRBV20-1
clone size: -

CDR3 protein: ASSIPPTGNQPQH
J gene: TRBJ1-5
V gene: TRBV19
clone size: few

CDR3 protein: ASSNQGYEQY
J gene: TRBJ2-7
V gene: TRBV5-4
clone size: -

CDR3 protein: ASSSGTGRNTEAF
J gene: TRBJ1-1
V gene: TRBV6-4
clone size: -

CDR3 protein: ASSPKGKGSYEQY
J gene: TRBJ2-7
V gene: TRBV5-6
clone size: -

CDR3 protein: ASSLVAGTNNEQF
J gene: TRBJ2-1
V gene: TRBV7-2
clone size: -

CDR3 protein: ASSPRLVRGNEQF
J gene: TRBJ2-1
V gene: TRBV28
clone size: -